This entry describes one T cell receptor (beta chain). The CDR3 sequence is 16 residues long. Germline CDR1 and CDR2: SGHVS and FQNEAQ. Germline trimming cut 1 base from V and 7 bases from J; bases unmatched to any gene: 5. This sample is part of a study of blood T cell repertoires in COVID-19. Study as a whole: Sample material is recorded as cDNA or gDNA derived from T cells, B-cell-depleted T cells, or PBMCs.

The table came from immunoSEQ multiplex PCR; TCRdb's copy has only in-frame clones and leaves some out. The profile covers 250,000 to 350,000 clones, with 75% to 90% appearing a single time and roughly an eighth taken by the ten largest. The sample comprised peripheral blood. This receptor was obtained from a woman aged 55-69 years with acute or convalescent COVID-19. V is TRBV7-8 and J is TRBJ2-2, with 11 bases lining up with TRBD2. CDR3 region: CASSLGSGGAHGELFF. In DNA, the CDR3 is TGTGCCAGCAGCTTAGGTAGCGGGGGGGCCCACGGGGAGCTGTTTTTT.